This T cell receptor (beta chain) was recovered during a study of T-cell reconstitution after alpha-beta-depleted transplantation in children. For TCRbeta, the library was prepared with unique molecular identifiers. TCRdb re-called the PCR reads with MiXCR, one entry per CDR3 protein. This sample has nearly 400,000 distinct CDR3 sequences, with 20% found just once. Germline assignment: CDR1 ENHRY and CDR2 SYGVKD. CDR3 length equals 15 residues. The trim removed 5 bases at V and 5 bases at J, leaving 10 bases unmatched. This clonotype was counted once. The source of this sequence is a human donor who donated a stem cell graft to a child with acute myeloid leukemia. This chain uses TRBV10-3 with TRBJ2-3, with 7 bases lining up with TRBD2. The source material was PBMCs from the stem cell graft donor, sampled from the stem cell graft. CDR3 loop: CAISFQGLPGDTQYF. CDR3 coding DNA: TGTGCCATCAGTTTCCAGGGACTACCCGGAGATACGCAGTATTTT.